Following are 29 T cell receptor beta chains from one sample sequenced in a study of blood T cells in healthy people across ages. Then a second PCR, running roughly 6 to 12 cycles, was carried out with a sample-barcoded 5' primer and a J-beta primer mix. Using its own MiXCR run on the 5' RACE reads, TCRdb lists one record per CDR3 protein. The table records over 1,200,000 distinct CDR3 sequences, roughly 64% of them present only once. Specimen: blood. The source of these receptors is a young man in good health.

The table lists this clonotype with a few counts. The chain joins TRBV2 to TRBJ2-1; TRBD2 aligns across 7 bases. J gave up 10 bases and V 6 bases, and 6 bases lay outside the gene matches. CDR3 length: 12 residues. Germline V gene data show CDR1 as SNHLY and CDR2 as FYNNEI. CDR3 bases: TGTGCCAGCAGGGGAGGGAGTAGCGAGCAGTTCTTC. Amino acids: CASRGGSSEQFF.

The chain carries TRBV7-2 and TRBJ2-3, with unresolved D. V lost 1 base, J lost 2 bases, and 7 bases lay in between. CDR3 size: 14 residues. Germline V gives CDR1 SGHTA, CDR2 FQGNSA. The CDR3 protein is CASSLETPTDTQYF. As DNA, the CDR3 is TGTGCCAGCAGCTTAGAAACCCCCACAGATACGCAGTATTTT.

The chain couples TRBV27 to TRBJ1-2, with D tentatively TRBD1 (6 bases). In germline, CDR1 is MNHEY, CDR2 SMNVEV (reference sequence). This CDR3 comprises 13 residues. Trimming pared 3 bases from V and 7 bases from J, leaving 12 bases between. The CDR3 is CASSLGGLSGYTF. CDR3 DNA: TGTGCCAGCAGTTTGGGGGGGCTATCTGGCTACACCTTC.

The chain carries TRBV7-9 and TRBJ2-1, with a possible D match to TRBD2 (7 bases). Germline V gene sequence: CDR1 SEHNR, CDR2 FQNEAQ (reference sequence). V lost 4 bases and J 12 bases, leaving 25 bases between the germline ends. The length of the CDR3 is 16 residues. Here the CDR3 reads CASSSTSSKSQQGQFF. In DNA form, the CDR3 reads TGTGCCAGCAGCTCGACTAGCTCCAAATCTCAACAGGGGCAGTTCTTC.

As DNA, the CDR3 is TGTGCCAGCAGCCAAGGGGATCCGGGCTCCTACGAGCAGTACTTC. This translates into CASSQGDPGSYEQYF. V gene TRBV3-1 combines with J gene TRBJ2-7, with D unresolved. V lost 1 base to trimming and J lost 0 bases, with 10 bases between them. Germline CDR1 LGHDT, CDR2 YNNKEL (reference sequence). The CDR3 is 15 amino acids.

The chain couples TRBV20-1 to TRBJ2-1; D perhaps matches TRBD2 (5 bases). Trimming removed 5 bases at V and 5 bases at J, with 13 bases between. The CDR3 sequence is 13 residues long. CDR1 and CDR2 (germline): DFQATT, SNEGSKA (reference sequence). The CDR3 DNA sequence: TGCAGTGCTCCCGCGGGCGGCCACAATGAGCAGTTCTTC. As protein: CSAPAGGHNEQFF.

This clonotype was seen ten or more times. The rearrangement joins TRBV10-2 to TRBJ2-5, with 9 bases matching TRBD2. After removal of 6 bases from V and 4 bases from J, the junction contained 6 bases not matched to a gene. Germline V gives CDR1 WSHSY, CDR2 SAAADI. The CDR3 sequence is 14 residues long. The CDR3 DNA sequence: TGCGCCAGCAGACGCGGGAGGGCCGGAGAGACCCAGTACTTC. This translates into CASRRGRAGETQYF.

This chain joins TRBV20-1 and TRBJ2-1; TRBD2 matches 14 bases. The CDR3 spans 15 residues. The germline CDR1 and CDR2 sequences are DFQATT and SNEGSKA (reference sequence). Trimming at V came to 3 bases and at J to 7 bases, leaving 5 bases not matched to a gene. The CDR3 loop reads CSAREGTSGSNEQFF. In nucleotides, the CDR3 is TGCAGTGCTAGGGAGGGGACTAGCGGGAGTAATGAGCAGTTCTTC.

This clonotype was found many times. The chain joins TRBV24-1 to TRBJ2-6; no reliable D call. Trimming removed 7 bases at V and 0 bases at J, with 27 bases between. Germline V gene data show CDR1 as KGHDR and CDR2 as SFDVKD. This CDR3 comprises 21 residues. The DNA of the CDR3 is TGTGCCACCAGATCCCCCCCGCGAGTGAGCTTACCCAGCTCTGGGGCCAACGTCCTGACTTTC. Translated: CATRSPPRVSLPSSGANVLTF.

V gene TRBV4-1 combines with J gene TRBJ2-2, with D unclear. CDR1 MGHRA and CDR2 YSYEKL come from the germline V gene. Trimming took off 0 bases at V and 4 bases at J, with 9 bases between the two ends. The CDR3 runs 15 residues. CDR3 loop: CASSQDGYVTGELFF. The CDR3 bases are TGCGCCAGCAGCCAAGATGGATATGTCACCGGGGAGCTGTTTTTT.

In DNA, the CDR3 is TGTGCCAGCAGTTTCGCCAGCGGGGGAAGTTTATCCGAGCAGTACTTC. Encoded protein: CASSFASGGSLSEQYF. This rearrangement joins TRBV28 to TRBJ2-5; 8 bases align to TRBD2. The end of the DNA fits TRBJ2-7 better, so the J call may be wrong. From germline, CDR1 is MDHEN and CDR2 SYDVKM. The CDR3 extends over 16 amino acids.

A remark on this clonotype: A read error is possible here, since a much larger clone lies one base away. This chain links TRBV15 with TRBJ1-5; no firm D call. Trimming left V 4 bases short and J 3 bases short, with 10 bases between. The CDR3 has 14 residues. Germline assignment: CDR1 LNHNV and CDR2 YYDKDF (reference sequence). The CDR3 sequence: CATSTVTANQPQHF. The CDR3 nucleotides are TGTGCCACCAGCACGGTGACCGCCAATCAGCCCCAGCATTTT.

This chain joins TRBV28 and TRBJ2-1; D may be TRBD1 (6 bases). The germline CDR1 and CDR2 sequences are MDHEN and SYDVKM. The CDR3 length is 13 residues. V was shortened by 4 bases and J by 5 bases, with 9 bases between the two germline ends. CDR3 amino acids: CASSSRGNNEQFF. The CDR3 DNA reads TGTGCCAGCAGTTCTAGGGGGAACAATGAGCAGTTCTTC.

V and J are TRBV10-3 and TRBJ2-4; 8 bases line up with TRBD2. The junction had 5 bases not matched to a gene; V was cut back by 0 bases and J by 7 bases. Germline values: CDR1 ENHRY, CDR2 SYGVKD. The CDR3 loop spans 15 amino acids. The CDR3 sequence: CAISESTSDINIQYF. The CDR3 nucleotides are TGTGCCATCAGTGAGTCGACTAGCGATATCAACATTCAGTACTTC.

The chain recombines TRBV6-2 or TRBV6-3 with TRBJ1-2; 8 nucleotides agree with TRBD1. CDR3 length: 14 amino acids. With V trimmed by 7 bases and J by 3 bases, 7 bases remained unmatched. Germline CDR1 is MNHEY and CDR2 is SVGEGT. The CDR3 is CASKDRVTYYGYTF. The CDR3 DNA sequence: TGTGCCAGCAAGGACAGGGTAACTTACTATGGCTACACCTTC.

The chain joins TRBV7-9 to TRBJ1-2; a possible D gene is TRBD1 (5 bases). V dropped 6 bases and J dropped 4 bases, with 12 bases sitting between them. Per the germline V gene, CDR1 is SEHNR and CDR2 is FQNEAQ (reference sequence). The CDR3 consists of 13 residues. The chain's CDR3 is CASSPDSSYGYTF. The CDR3, as DNA: TGTGCCAGCAGTCCCGACAGCTCCTATGGCTACACCTTC. Based on the CDR3 plus reference TRBV7-9 and TRBJ1-2, the full variable domain is DTGVSQNPRHKITKRGQNVTFRCDPISEHNRLYWYRQTLGQGPEFLTYFQNEAQLEKSRLLSDRFSAERPKGSFSTLEIQRTEQGDSAMYLCASSPDSSYGYTFGSGTRLTVV.

V is TRBV21-1 and J is TRBJ2-5; the table names TRBD2, a call not compared with the DNA. The J call may not be correct, given that the DNA end is closer to TRBJ2-7. TRBV21-1 represents a pseudogene. CDR3 length equals 15 residues. CDR3 in DNA: TGTGCCAGCAGCAAGCCCTCGGGACTAGATGCCGAGCAGTACTTC. It specifies CASSKPSGLDAEQYF.

This clonotype has a handful of counts. The chain links TRBV7-9 to TRBJ2-3; D is undetermined. The V end lost 7 bases, the J end lost 2 bases, and 10 bases lay between the germline ends. The CDR3 has 13 amino acids. CDR1 SEHNR and CDR2 FQNEAQ come from the germline V gene (reference sequence). CDR3 region: CASIDSNTDTQYF. Written as DNA, the CDR3 is TGTGCCAGCATCGACTCCAACACAGATACGCAGTATTTT.

The rearrangement joins TRBV5-1 to TRBJ2-3; 8 bases agree with TRBD2. CDR3 length: 16 amino acids. The junction had 6 bases not matched to a gene; V was cut back by 3 bases and J by 0 bases. Per the germline V gene, CDR1 is SGHRS and CDR2 is YFSETQ. CDR3 bases: TGCGCCAGCAGCTACCTTAGCGGGGCCAGCACAGATACGCAGTATTTT. Its translation is CASSYLSGASTDTQYF.

This clonotype appeared once. The CDR3 is CAISESNGFEAFF. CDR3 nucleotide sequence: TGTGCCATCAGTGAGTCGAATGGGTTTGAAGCTTTCTTT. This chain links TRBV10-3 with TRBJ1-1; no clear D. Looked up from germline, CDR1 is ENHRY and CDR2 is SYGVKD. The CDR3 is 13 residues long. The V end lost 0 bases, the J end lost 7 bases, and 9 bases lay between the germline ends.

The chain recombines TRBV29-1 with TRBJ2-1; perhaps TRBD1 as D (6 bases). The CDR3 length is 15 residues. Germline loops: CDR1 SQVTM, CDR2 ANQGSEA. Trimming removed 2 bases from V and 5 bases from J, with 16 bases in between. CDR3 loop: CSVETGSGVDNEQFF. In DNA, the CDR3 is TGCAGCGTTGAAACCGGGTCAGGGGTGGACAATGAGCAGTTCTTC.

The chain uses TRBV15 and TRBJ2-5, with TRBD1 identical over 7 bases. Unmatched junction bases numbered 15, after V lost 9 bases and J lost 11 bases. This CDR3 region has 13 residues. The germline V gene has CDR1 LNHNV and CDR2 YYDKDF (reference sequence). CDR3 loop: CATSDRVNNEQYF. The CDR3 DNA reads as TGTGCCACAAGCGACAGGGTGAACAATGAGCAGTACTTC. Using reference TRBV15 and TRBJ2-5 for the parts outside the CDR3, the full variable domain is DAMVIQNPRYQVTQFGKPVTLSCSQTLNHNVMYWYQQKSSQAPKLLFHYYDKDFNNEADTPDNFQSRRPNTSFCFLDIRSPGLGDTAMYLCATSDRVNNEQYFGPGTRLLVL.

J is TRBJ2-3 and V is TRBV29-1; a possible D gene is TRBD2 (6 bases). V lost 6 bases, J lost 4 bases, and 14 bases lay in between. The CDR3 contains 13 residues. CDR1 SQVTM and CDR2 ANQGSEA come from the germline V gene. This chain's CDR3 is CSVGGPGADTQYF. Here the CDR3 DNA reads TGCAGCGTCGGTGGACCGGGGGCAGATACGCAGTATTTT.

About this clonotype itself: An end of the junction does not agree with germline; a read error may underlie this. This sequence joins TRBV4-1 and TRBJ2-7, with D possibly being TRBD1 or TRBD2 (5 bases each). The germline gives CDR1 MGHRA, CDR2 YSYEKL. This CDR3 region has 14 residues. The CDR3 region has the DNA TGCGCCAACAGCCAGGCTGGGACCGCCCGGGAGCAGTACTTC. Encoded protein: CANSQAGTAREQYF.

The chain links TRBV4-3 to TRBJ2-1; D is uncertain. Germline CDR1 is LGHNA and CDR2 is YSLEER. The CDR3 totals 13 residues. Trimming removed 1 base from V and 9 bases from J, with 10 bases in between. The CDR3 region has the DNA TGCGCCAGCAGCCAAGTATCCGGCGCTGAGCAGTTCTTC. Its protein product is CASSQVSGAEQFF.

As DNA, the CDR3 is TGTGCCAGCGCGACCGGGGGGGACCGTGAAAAACTGTTTTTT. Translation gives CASATGGDREKLFF. The chain employs TRBV7-9 and TRBJ1-4; a weak D match, TRBD1 (5 bases). V was shortened by 8 bases and J by 7 bases, with 17 bases between the two germline ends. The CDR3 is 14 residues long. CDR1 SEHNR and CDR2 FQNEAQ come from the germline V gene (reference sequence).

The CDR3 is CASSVGTGTDSYEQYF. The CDR3 nucleotides read TGCGCCAGCAGCGTTGGTACGGGGACGGACTCCTACGAGCAGTACTTC. V gene TRBV5-1 combines with J gene TRBJ2-7; possibly TRBD1 or TRBD2 for D (5 bases each). The CDR3 covers 16 residues. Germline lookup yields CDR1 SGHRS and CDR2 YFSETQ. V dropped 4 bases and J dropped 0 bases, with 17 bases sitting between them.

The gene calls are TRBV20-1 and TRBJ2-7; D may correspond to TRBD1 or TRBD2 (5 bases each). Germline V gene sequence: CDR1 DFQATT, CDR2 SNEGSKA (reference sequence). The CDR3 is made up of 13 amino acids. Trimming left V 5 bases short and J 2 bases short, with 13 bases between. DNA for the CDR3: TGCAGTGCTCGCCGGGACCAACCCTACGAGCAGTACTTC. Residues: CSARRDQPYEQYF.

The chain employs TRBV7-2 and TRBJ2-7; D gene uncertain. Germline CDR1 is SGHTA and CDR2 is FQGNSA. There are 15 residues in the CDR3. V lost 1 base and J 2 bases, leaving 12 bases between the germline ends. In nucleotides, the CDR3 is TGTGCCAGCAGCTTAGTAGGGTCCGAAACCTACGAGCAGTACTTC. Amino acid sequence: CASSLVGSETYEQYF.